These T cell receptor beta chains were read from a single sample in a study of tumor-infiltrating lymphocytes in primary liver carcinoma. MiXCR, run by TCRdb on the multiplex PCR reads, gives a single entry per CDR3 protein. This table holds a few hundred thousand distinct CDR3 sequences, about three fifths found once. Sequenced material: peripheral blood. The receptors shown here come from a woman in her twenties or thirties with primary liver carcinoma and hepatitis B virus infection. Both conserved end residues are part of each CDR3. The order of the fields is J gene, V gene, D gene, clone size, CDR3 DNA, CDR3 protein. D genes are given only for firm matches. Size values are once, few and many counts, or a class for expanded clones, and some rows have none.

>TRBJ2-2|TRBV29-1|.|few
TGCAGCGTTGAAGATGGGGACTTGAACACCGGGGAGCTGTTTTTT
CSVEDGDLNTGELFF
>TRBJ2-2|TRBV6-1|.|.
TGTGCCAGCAGTGTACAGACTAACGGGATGGACGGGGAGCTGTTTTTT
CASSVQTNGMDGELFF
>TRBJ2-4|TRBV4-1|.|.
TGCGCCAGCAGCCAAGTTCCGGGATCGGCCAAAAACATTCAGTACTTC
CASSQVPGSAKNIQYF
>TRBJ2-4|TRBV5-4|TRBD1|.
TGTGCCAGCAGCTTGGGGCAGGGGGCGGGAAACATTCAGTACTTC
CASSLGQGAGNIQYF
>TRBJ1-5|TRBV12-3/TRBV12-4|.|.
TGTGCCAGCAGTTTCACGGGAGGCCGCACAGACACGCAGCATTTT
CASSFTGGRTDTQHF
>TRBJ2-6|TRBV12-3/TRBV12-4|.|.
TGTGCCAGCAAGAGGGGAGACAACGTCCTGGCTTTC
CASKRGDNVLAF
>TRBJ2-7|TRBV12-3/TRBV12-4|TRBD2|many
TGTGCCAGCAGTTCGACTAGCGGCGTCGAGCAGTACTTC
CASSSTSGVEQYF
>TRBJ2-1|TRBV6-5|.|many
TGTGCCAGCAGTTACTTCAATGAGCAGTTCTTC
CASSYFNEQFF
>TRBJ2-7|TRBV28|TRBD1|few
TGTGCCAGCAGTTCACAGGGGAGTGTCGCCTACGAGCAGTACTTC
CASSSQGSVAYEQYF
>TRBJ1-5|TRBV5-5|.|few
TGTGCCAGCAGCGCATTCTTGTCCACTCCTCCCAATCAGCCCCAGCATTTT
CASSAFLSTPPNQPQHF
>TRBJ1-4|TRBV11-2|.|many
TGTGCCAGCAGCCACCGACGGGCAAGAAAACTGTTTTTT
CASSHRRARKLFF
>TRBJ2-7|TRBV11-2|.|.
TGTGTCAGCTGCGCAGGACTTAGCTACGAGCAGTACTTT
CVSCAGLSYEQYF
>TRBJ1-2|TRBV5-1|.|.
TGCGCCAGCAGCCCCGGGACACCATCCCAAGGAGGCTACACCTTC
CASSPGTPSQGGYTF
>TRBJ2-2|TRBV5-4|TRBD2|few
TGTGCCAGCAGCTTTGGTCTAGCGGGAGGATCGGGCGGGGAGCTGTTTTTT
CASSFGLAGGSGGELFF
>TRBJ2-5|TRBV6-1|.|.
TGTGCCAGCAGCTACAGCGTCCTAACCCAGTACTTC
CASSYSVLTQYF
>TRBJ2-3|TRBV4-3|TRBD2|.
TGCGCCAACAGCCAGAGTTGGGCGGGAGCCTCCGCAGATACGCAGTATTTT
CANSQSWAGASADTQYF
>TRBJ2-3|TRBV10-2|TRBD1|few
TGCGCCAGCGTTACAGGGGCAGATACGCAGTATTTT
CASVTGADTQYF
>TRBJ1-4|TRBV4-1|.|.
TGCGCCAGCAGCCCACAAATACACGGGGCGGTAAAACTGTTTTTT
CASSPQIHGAVKLFF
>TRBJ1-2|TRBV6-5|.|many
TGTGCCAGCAGTTACCGAGAACCTGGTCTGGGCTATGGCTACACCTTC
CASSYREPGLGYGYTF
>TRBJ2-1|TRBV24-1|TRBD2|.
TGTGCCACCAGTCTATCTAGCGGGGGACGGGTGGATGAGCAGTTCTTC
CATSLSSGGRVDEQFF
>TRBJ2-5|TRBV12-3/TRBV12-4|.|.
TGTGCCAGCAGCACAACTTGGGGAGCTGACCAAGAGACCCAGTACTTC
CASSTTWGADQETQYF
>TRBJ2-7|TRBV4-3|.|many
TGCGCCAGCAGCCAAGACAGGGACCTGTCCTACGAGCAGTACTTC
CASSQDRDLSYEQYF
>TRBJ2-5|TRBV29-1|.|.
TGCAGCTCCAGAAGGGGGGGGATCCAAGAGACCCAGTACTTC
CSSRRGGIQETQYF
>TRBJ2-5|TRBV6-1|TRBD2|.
TGTGCCAGCACGAGGCTAGCGGGAGCTGGAGGAGAGACCCTGTACTTC
CASTRLAGAGGETLYF
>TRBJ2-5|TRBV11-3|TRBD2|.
TGTGTCAGCACCCTATTCGCCGGGACTAGCGGGCAAGAGACACAGTACTTC
CVSTLFAGTSGQETQYF